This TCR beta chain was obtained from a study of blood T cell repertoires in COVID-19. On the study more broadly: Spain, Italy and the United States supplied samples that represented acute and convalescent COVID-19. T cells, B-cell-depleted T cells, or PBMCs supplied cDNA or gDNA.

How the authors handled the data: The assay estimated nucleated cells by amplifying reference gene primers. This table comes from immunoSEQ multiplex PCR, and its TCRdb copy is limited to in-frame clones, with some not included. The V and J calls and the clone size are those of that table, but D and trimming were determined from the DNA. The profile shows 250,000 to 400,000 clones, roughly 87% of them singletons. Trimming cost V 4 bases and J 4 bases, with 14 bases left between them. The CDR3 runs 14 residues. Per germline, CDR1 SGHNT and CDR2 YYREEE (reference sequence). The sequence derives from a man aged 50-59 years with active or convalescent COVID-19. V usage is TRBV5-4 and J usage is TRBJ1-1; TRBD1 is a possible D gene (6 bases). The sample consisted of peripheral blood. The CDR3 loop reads CASSPGGRSTEAFF. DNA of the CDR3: TGTGCCAGCAGCCCGGGGGGCCGAAGCACTGAAGCTTTCTTT.